The entry below describes one TCR beta chain. The data stem from a study of blood T cell repertoires in COVID-19. Overall study: Sites across the United States, Italy and Spain contributed samples from acute and convalescent COVID-19. T cells, B-cell-depleted T cells, or PBMCs supplied cDNA or gDNA.

Authors' processing steps: The authors estimated nucleated cell counts from reference gene primer amplification. Sequencing was performed with immunoSEQ multiplex PCR; in TCRdb, only in-frame clones are kept and a portion is missing. The V and J calls and the clone size are those of that table, but D and trimming were determined from the DNA. The sample yields some 91,000 clones, roughly 80% seen once. The CDR3 covers 15 residues. V gave up 7 bases and J gave up 0 bases, with 12 bases separating them. CDR1 MNHEY and CDR2 SVGAGI come from the germline V gene. Sequencing was done on a sample of peripheral blood. J is TRBJ2-2 and V is TRBV6-5; D may be TRBD1 (6 bases). This sequence was found in a human donor in a cohort sampled during active COVID-19. CDR3 DNA sequence: TGTGCCAGCAATAGAGACAGGACGAACACCGGGGAGCTGTTTTTT. This translates into CASNRDRTNTGELFF.